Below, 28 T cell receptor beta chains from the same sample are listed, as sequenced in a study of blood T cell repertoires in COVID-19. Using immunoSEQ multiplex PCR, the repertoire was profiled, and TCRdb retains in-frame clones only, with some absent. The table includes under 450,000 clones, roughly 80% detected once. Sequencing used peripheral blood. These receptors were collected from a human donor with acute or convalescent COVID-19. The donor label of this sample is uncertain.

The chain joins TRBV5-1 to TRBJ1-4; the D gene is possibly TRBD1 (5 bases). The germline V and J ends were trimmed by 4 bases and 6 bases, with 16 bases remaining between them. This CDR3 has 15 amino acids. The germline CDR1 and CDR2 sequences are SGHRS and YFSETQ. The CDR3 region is CASSVSGTGDEKLFF. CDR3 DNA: TGCGCCAGCAGCGTATCCGGGACGGGGGATGAAAAACTGTTTTTT.

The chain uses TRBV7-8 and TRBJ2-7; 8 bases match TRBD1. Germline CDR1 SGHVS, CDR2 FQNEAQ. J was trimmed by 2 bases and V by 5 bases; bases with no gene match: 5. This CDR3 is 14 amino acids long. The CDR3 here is CASSGGQGPYEQYF. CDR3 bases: TGTGCCAGCAGCGGTGGACAGGGACCCTACGAGCAGTACTTC.

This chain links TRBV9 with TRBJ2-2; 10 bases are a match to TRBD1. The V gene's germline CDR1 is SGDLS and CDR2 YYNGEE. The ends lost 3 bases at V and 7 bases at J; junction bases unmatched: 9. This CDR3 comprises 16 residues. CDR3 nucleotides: TGTGCCAGCAGCGCCCAGGGACAGGGGATACTCGGGGAGCTGTTTTTT. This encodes CASSAQGQGILGELFF.

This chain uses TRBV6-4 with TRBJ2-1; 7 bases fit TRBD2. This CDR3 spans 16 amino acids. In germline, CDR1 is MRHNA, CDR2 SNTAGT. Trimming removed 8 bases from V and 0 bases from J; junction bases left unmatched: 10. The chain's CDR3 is CASRRGGGVSYNEQFF. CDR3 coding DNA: TGTGCCAGCCGACGGGGTGGGGGGGTCTCCTACAATGAGCAGTTCTTC.

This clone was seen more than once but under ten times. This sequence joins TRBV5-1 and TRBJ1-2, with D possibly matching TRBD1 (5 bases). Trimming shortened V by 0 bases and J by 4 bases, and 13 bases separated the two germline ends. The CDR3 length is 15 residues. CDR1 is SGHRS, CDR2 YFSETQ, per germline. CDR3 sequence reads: CASSLAGGDRYGYTF. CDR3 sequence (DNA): TGCGCCAGCAGCTTGGCCGGGGGAGATCGCTATGGCTACACCTTC.

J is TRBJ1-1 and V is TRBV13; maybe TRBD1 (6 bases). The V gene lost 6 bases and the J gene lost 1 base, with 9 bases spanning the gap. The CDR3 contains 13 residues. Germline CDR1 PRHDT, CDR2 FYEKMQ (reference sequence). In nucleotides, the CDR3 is TGTGCCAGCAGTTCAGGGGCGAACACTGAAGCTTTCTTT. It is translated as CASSSGANTEAFF.

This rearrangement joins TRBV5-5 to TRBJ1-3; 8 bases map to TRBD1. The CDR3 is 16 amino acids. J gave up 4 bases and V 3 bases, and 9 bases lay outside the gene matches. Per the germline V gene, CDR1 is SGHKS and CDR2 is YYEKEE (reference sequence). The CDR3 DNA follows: TGTGCCAGCAGCTCCCAGGGGGCGAACGTCGGAAACACCATATATTTT. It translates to CASSSQGANVGNTIYF.

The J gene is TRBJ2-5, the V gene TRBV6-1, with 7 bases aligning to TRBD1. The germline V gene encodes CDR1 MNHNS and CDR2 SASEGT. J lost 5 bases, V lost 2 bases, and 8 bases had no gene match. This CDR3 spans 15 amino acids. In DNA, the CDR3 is TGTGCCAGCAGTGAACAGGCGGACAGGCGGGAGACCCAGTACTTC. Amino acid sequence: CASSEQADRRETQYF.

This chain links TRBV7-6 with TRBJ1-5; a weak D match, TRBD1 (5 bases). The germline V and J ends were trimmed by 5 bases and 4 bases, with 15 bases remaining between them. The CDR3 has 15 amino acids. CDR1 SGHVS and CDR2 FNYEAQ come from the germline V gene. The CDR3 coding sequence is TGTGCCAGCAGCACCAGACCAGCAGGGAATCAGCCCCAGCATTTT. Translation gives CASSTRPAGNQPQHF. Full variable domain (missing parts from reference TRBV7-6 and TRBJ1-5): GAGVSQSPRYKVTKRGQDVALRCDPISGHVSLYWYRQALGQGPEFLTYFNYEAQQDKSGLPNDRFSAERPEGSISTLTIQRTEQRDSAMYRCASSTRPAGNQPQHFGDGTRLSIL.

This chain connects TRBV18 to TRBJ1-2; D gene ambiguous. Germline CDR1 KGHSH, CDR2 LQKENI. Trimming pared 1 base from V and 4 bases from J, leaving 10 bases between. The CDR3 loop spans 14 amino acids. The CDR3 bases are TGTGCCAGCTCACCACTGCAGGAACCCTATGGCTACACCTTC. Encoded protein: CASSPLQEPYGYTF. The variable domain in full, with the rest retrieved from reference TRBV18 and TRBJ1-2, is NAGVMQNPRHLVRRRGQEARLRCSPMKGHSHVYWYRQLPEEGLKFMVYLQKENIIDESGMPKERFSAEFPKEGPSILRIQQVVRGDSAAYFCASSPLQEPYGYTFGSGTRLTVV.

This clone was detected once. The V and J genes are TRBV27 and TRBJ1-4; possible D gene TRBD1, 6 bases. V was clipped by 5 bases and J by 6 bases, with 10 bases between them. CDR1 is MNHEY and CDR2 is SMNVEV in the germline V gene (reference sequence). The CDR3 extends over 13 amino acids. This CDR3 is CASSPGGHEKLFF. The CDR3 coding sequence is TGTGCCAGCAGTCCGGGGGGCCATGAAAAACTGTTTTTT.

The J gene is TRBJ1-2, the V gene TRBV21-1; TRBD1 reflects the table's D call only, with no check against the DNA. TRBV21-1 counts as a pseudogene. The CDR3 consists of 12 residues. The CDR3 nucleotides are TGTGCCACCCTATACAGGGTCAATGGCTACACCTTC. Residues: CATLYRVNGYTF.

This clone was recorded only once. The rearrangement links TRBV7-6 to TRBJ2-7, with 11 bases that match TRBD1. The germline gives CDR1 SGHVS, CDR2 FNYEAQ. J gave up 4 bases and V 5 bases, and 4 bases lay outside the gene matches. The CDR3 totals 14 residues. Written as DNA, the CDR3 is TGTGCCAGCAGCCTTGGACAGGGGGCGTACGAGCAGTACTTC. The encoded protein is CASSLGQGAYEQYF.

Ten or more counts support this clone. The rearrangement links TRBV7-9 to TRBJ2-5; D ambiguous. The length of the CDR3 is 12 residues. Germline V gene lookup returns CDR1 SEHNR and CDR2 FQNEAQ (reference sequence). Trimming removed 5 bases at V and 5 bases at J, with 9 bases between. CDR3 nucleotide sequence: TGTGCCAGCAGCCGGGTTGGGGAGACCCAGTACTTC. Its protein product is CASSRVGETQYF.

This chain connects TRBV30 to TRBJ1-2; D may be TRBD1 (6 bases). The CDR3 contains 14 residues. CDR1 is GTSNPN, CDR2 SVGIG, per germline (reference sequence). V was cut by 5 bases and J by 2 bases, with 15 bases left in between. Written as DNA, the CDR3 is TGTGCCTGGGCCCCTTCAGGGGCCAACTATGGCTACACCTTC. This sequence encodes CAWAPSGANYGYTF.

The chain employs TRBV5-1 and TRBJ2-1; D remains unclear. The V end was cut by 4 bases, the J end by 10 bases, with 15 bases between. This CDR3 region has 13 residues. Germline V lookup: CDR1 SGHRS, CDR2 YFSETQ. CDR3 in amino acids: CASSHGQGREQFF. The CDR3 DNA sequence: TGCGCCAGCAGCCATGGGCAAGGTCGGGAGCAGTTCTTC.

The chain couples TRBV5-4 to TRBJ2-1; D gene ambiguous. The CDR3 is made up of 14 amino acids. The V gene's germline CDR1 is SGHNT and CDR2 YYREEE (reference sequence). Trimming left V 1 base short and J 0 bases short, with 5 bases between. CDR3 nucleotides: TGTGCCAGCAGCTTGCGAGGCTCCTACAATGAGCAGTTCTTC. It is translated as CASSLRGSYNEQFF.

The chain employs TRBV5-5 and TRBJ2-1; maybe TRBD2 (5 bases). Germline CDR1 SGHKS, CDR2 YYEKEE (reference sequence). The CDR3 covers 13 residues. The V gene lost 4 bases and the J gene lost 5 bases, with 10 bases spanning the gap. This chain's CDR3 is CASSRLWDNEQFF. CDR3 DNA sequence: TGTGCCAGCAGCCGACTATGGGACAATGAGCAGTTCTTC. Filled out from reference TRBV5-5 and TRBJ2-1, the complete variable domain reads DAGVTQSPTHLIKTRGQQVTLRCSPISGHKSVSWYQQVLGQGPQFIFQYYEKEERGRGNFPDRFSARQFPNYSSELNVNALLLGDSALYLCASSRLWDNEQFFGPGTRLTVL.

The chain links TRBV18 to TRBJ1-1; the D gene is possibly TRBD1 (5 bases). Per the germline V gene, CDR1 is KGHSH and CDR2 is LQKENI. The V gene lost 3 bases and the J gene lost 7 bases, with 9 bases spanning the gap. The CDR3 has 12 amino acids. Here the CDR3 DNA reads TGTGCCAGCTCACCCACACAGGTTGAAGCTTTCTTT. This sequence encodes CASSPTQVEAFF. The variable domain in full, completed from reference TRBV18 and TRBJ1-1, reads NAGVMQNPRHLVRRRGQEARLRCSPMKGHSHVYWYRQLPEEGLKFMVYLQKENIIDESGMPKERFSAEFPKEGPSILRIQQVVRGDSAAYFCASSPTQVEAFFGQGTRLTVV.

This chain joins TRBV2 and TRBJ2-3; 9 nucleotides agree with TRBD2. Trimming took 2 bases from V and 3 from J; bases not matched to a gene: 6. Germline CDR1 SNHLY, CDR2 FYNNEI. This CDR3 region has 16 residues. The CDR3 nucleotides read TGTGCCAGCAGTGAATACCGCGGGGGGGCAACAGATACGCAGTATTTT. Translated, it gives CASSEYRGGATDTQYF.

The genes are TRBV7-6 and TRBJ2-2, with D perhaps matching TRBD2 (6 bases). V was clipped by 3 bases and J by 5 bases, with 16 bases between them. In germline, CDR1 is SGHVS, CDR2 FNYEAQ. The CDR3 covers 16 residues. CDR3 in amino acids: CASSLGLPGITGELFF. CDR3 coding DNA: TGTGCCAGCAGCTTGGGACTCCCAGGCATAACCGGGGAGCTGTTTTTT.

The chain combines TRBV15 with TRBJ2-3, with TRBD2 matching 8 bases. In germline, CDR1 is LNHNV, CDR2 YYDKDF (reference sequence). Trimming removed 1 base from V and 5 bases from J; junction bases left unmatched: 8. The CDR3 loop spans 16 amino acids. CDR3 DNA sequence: TGTGCCACCAGCAGAGGCCCCGCGGGGGGTAAAGATACGCAGTATTTT. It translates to CATSRGPAGGKDTQYF. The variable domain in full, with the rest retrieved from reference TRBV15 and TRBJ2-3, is DAMVIQNPRYQVTQFGKPVTLSCSQTLNHNVMYWYQQKSSQAPKLLFHYYDKDFNNEADTPDNFQSRRPNTSFCFLDIRSPGLGDTAMYLCATSRGPAGGKDTQYFGPGTRLTVL.

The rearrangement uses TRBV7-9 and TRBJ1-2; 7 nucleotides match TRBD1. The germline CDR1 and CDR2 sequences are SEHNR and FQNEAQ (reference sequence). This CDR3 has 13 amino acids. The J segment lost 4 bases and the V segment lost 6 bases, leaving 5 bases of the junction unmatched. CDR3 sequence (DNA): TGTGCCAGCAGTCATCGGGACAGCTATGGCTACACCTTC. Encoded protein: CASSHRDSYGYTF.

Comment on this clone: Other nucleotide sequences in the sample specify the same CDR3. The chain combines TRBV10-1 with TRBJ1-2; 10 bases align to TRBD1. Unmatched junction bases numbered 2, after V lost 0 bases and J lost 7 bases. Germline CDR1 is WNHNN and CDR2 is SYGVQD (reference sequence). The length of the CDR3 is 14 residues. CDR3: CASSESRTGGGYTF. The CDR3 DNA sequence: TGCGCCAGCAGTGAGTCCCGGACAGGGGGTGGCTACACCTTC.

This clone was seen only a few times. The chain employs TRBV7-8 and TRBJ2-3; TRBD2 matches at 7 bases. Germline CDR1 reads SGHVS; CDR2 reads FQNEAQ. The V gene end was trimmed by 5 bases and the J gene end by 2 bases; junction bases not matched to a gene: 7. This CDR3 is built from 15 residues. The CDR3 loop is CASSLQRDSTDTQYF. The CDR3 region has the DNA TGTGCCAGCAGCCTCCAGCGGGACTCCACAGATACGCAGTATTTT.

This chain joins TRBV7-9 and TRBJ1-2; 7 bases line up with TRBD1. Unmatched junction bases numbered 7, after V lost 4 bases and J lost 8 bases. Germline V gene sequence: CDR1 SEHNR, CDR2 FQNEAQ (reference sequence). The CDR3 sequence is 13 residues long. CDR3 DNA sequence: TGTGCCAGCAGCTGGCAGGGGGTGCGCGGCTACACCTTC. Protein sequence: CASSWQGVRGYTF.

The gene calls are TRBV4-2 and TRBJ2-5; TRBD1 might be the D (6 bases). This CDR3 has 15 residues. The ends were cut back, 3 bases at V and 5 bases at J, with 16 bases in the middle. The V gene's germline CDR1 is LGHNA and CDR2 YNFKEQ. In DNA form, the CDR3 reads TGTGCCAGCAGCCAGGAAACTGGGACAAGCGAGACCCAGTACTTC. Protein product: CASSQETGTSETQYF.

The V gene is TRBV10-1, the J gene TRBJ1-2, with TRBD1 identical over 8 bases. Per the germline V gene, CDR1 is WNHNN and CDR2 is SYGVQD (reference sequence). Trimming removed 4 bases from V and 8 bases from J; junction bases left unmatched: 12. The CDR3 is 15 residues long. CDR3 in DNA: TGCGCCAGCAGTGGGCCCGGGACAGGACTGAACGGCTACACCTTC. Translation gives CASSGPGTGLNGYTF.